This TCR beta chain is from a study of CD8 T cells in Susac syndrome. From germline, CDR1 is SNHLY and CDR2 FYNNEI. Trimming took off 7 bases at V and 3 bases at J, with 10 bases between the two ends. There are 13 residues in the CDR3. When the RNA was reverse transcribed, random hexamers were used with an input of roughly 0.5 to 1 ug. TCRdb re-called the immunoSEQ multiplex PCR reads with MiXCR, one entry per CDR3 protein. The repertoire holds 150,000 to 200,000 distinct CDR3 sequences, just over 90% seen once, with around 0.075% in the top ten. The material sequenced was CD4+ T cells from PBMCs. The receptor's source is a human donor in good health. V gene TRBV2 combines with J gene TRBJ2-1, with TRBD2 as a possible D gene (6 bases). CDR3 loop: CASTGGIYNEQFF. CDR3 nucleotide sequence: TGTGCCAGCACCGGGGGAATCTACAATGAGCAGTTCTTC.